Included here is one T cell receptor (beta chain) sequence, with context. The sample comes from a study of blood T cell repertoires in COVID-19. Methods used by the authors: Estimates of nucleated cell counts were drawn from the amplification of reference gene primers. TCRdb's copy holds only in-frame clones and misses some; the assay was immunoSEQ multiplex PCR. That table supplies the V and J calls and clone size; D and trimming were determined from the DNA. The table lists 250,000 or so clones, under 85% of them singletons. The source is a human donor in a cohort sampled during active COVID-19. The sequenced material came from peripheral blood.

CDR3 sequence (DNA): TGTGCCAGTAGAATACCCCCCCCGGGGAGGGGGGAGCTGTTTTTT. Its translation is CASRIPPPGRGELFF. The chain employs TRBV19 and TRBJ2-2, with D tentatively TRBD2 (6 bases). The V and J ends lost 6 bases and 8 bases respectively, with 19 bases between them. There are 15 residues in the CDR3. Germline V gene sequence: CDR1 LNHDA, CDR2 SQIVND (reference sequence).